The TCR beta chain under discussion was sequenced for a study of blood T cell repertoires in COVID-19. On the study more broadly: PBMCs, B-cell-depleted T cells, or T cells provided the cDNA or gDNA that made up the material.

Authors' methods: Estimated nucleated cell counts came from reference gene primer amplification. Data came from immunoSEQ multiplex PCR; TCRdb stores just in-frame clones and leaves some out. The DNA was the basis for D and trimming; V, J and clone size are from that table. The repertoire holds about 400,000 clones, with approximately 86% as singletons. Participants were aged 18 to 89 years, lived in roughly 23 US areas, and enrolled virtually. Cohort allocation depended upon clinical history that participants reported. The CDR3 consists of 14 residues. With 3 bases removed from V and 3 bases from J, the gap between germline ends came to 14 bases. Germline V gene data show CDR1 as SQVTM and CDR2 as ANQGSEA.

The origin of this receptor is a woman aged 40 to 50 with acute COVID-19. This chain links TRBV29-1 with TRBJ2-5; D is possibly TRBD2 (6 bases). Sequenced: PBMCs or T cells enriched from blood (not recorded which). The CDR3 loop reads CSVDLAGGKETQYF. CDR3 bases: TGCAGCGTTGACTTAGCTGGGGGGAAAGAGACCCAGTACTTC.